This passage covers 9 T cell receptor beta chains from one sample sequenced in a study of CD8+ T cells in alopecia areata. Isolated RNA was reverse transcribed into cDNA used as the sequencing template. Libraries were prepared by immunoSEQ multiplex PCR; TCRdb keeps only in-frame clonotypes and omits some of them. The data contain about 110,000 clones, around 59% of them singletons. The sequencing sample was made of CD8+ T cells sorted from blood. The receptor set was obtained from a human donor in good health.

This clone was detected only a few times. The chain carries TRBV7-8 and TRBJ2-7; D might be TRBD2 (6 bases). This CDR3 region has 16 residues. Germline lookup yields CDR1 SGHVS and CDR2 FQNEAQ. V lost 1 base and J 2 bases, leaving 15 bases between the germline ends. The DNA of the CDR3 is TGTGCCAGCAGCTTAGGGTTAGGGGACTCCGCCTACGAGCAGTACTTC. Its translation: CASSLGLGDSAYEQYF.

This clone was picked up a small number of times. This chain uses TRBV29-1 with TRBJ2-3; TRBD2 agrees at 11 bases. The V gene end was trimmed by 4 bases and the J gene end by 2 bases; junction bases not matched to a gene: 2. Germline V gives CDR1 SQVTM, CDR2 ANQGSEA. The CDR3 is 14 amino acids. The CDR3 reads CSVGGLAVTDTQYF. CDR3 bases: TGCAGCGTTGGGGGACTAGCGGTCACAGATACGCAGTATTTT.

This chain connects TRBV13 to TRBJ2-7; D is perhaps TRBD1 (6 bases). The germline V and J ends were trimmed by 2 bases and 2 bases, with 10 bases remaining between them. The CDR3 is 14 amino acids. Per germline, CDR1 PRHDT and CDR2 FYEKMQ (reference sequence). The CDR3 sequence is CASSLRGIPYEQYF. Here the CDR3 DNA reads TGTGCCAGCAGCTTAAGGGGGATCCCCTACGAGCAGTACTTC.

V is TRBV30 and J is TRBJ1-2; D call uncertain. Trimming cost V 7 bases and J 3 bases, with 15 bases left between them. Germline loops: CDR1 GTSNPN, CDR2 SVGIG (reference sequence). This CDR3 contains 13 residues. Here the CDR3 reads CASRRQEHYGYTF. The CDR3 DNA is TGTGCCTCCCGGCGCCAGGAGCACTATGGCTACACCTTC.

The rearrangement links TRBV13 to TRBJ2-7; D is perhaps TRBD1 (6 bases). The V gene's germline CDR1 is PRHDT and CDR2 FYEKMQ (reference sequence). This CDR3 is built from 14 residues. Trimming removed 3 bases at V and 4 bases at J, with 13 bases between. CDR3 region: CASSFQGLAYEQYF. CDR3 nucleotide sequence: TGTGCCAGCAGCTTCCAGGGGTTGGCGTACGAGCAGTACTTC.

This clone was found a few times. The chain links TRBV6-5 to TRBJ1-5; weak D call: TRBD1 (5 bases). In germline, CDR1 is MNHEY, CDR2 SVGAGI. The CDR3 is made up of 14 amino acids. Trimming cost V 2 bases and J 6 bases, with 11 bases left between them. In DNA, the CDR3 is TGTGCCAGCAGTTACCAGGTGCAGGGTCAGCCCCAGCATTTT. Translating it yields CASSYQVQGQPQHF.

This clone was detected only once. This chain joins TRBV7-3 and TRBJ1-1, with D possibly TRBD1 on 6 matching bases. The CDR3 has 13 residues. The germline V gene encodes CDR1 SGHTA and CDR2 FQGTGA. V was cut by 9 bases and J by 1 base, with 12 bases left in between. The CDR3 DNA is TGTGCCAGGAAGAGGGGGGAGAACACTGAAGCTTTCTTT. It is translated as CARKRGENTEAFF.

This rearrangement joins TRBV5-6 to TRBJ2-7; 7 positions agree with TRBD2. V trimming: 2 bases; J trimming: 3 bases; junction bases outside the gene matches: 5. Germline V CDR1 and CDR2: SGHDT, YYEEEE. The CDR3 covers 14 residues. Here the CDR3 DNA reads TGTGCCAGCAGCTTAAGTGGGGGGGACTACGAGCAGTACTTC. Translation: CASSLSGGDYEQYF.

The V call is TRBV25-1, the J call TRBJ2-3; D possibly corresponds to TRBD2 (7 bases). The germline gives CDR1 MGHDK, CDR2 SYGVNS. This CDR3 region has 16 residues. Trimming left V 3 bases short and J 2 bases short, with 15 bases between. CDR3 residues: CASSDSLRGPTDTQYF. The CDR3 DNA reads TGTGCCAGCAGTGACTCTCTGCGGGGGCCCACAGATACGCAGTATTTT.